The entry below describes one T cell receptor beta chain. The data derive from a study of cytomegalovirus exposure and HLA in healthy donors. Looking at the study overall: Earlier results showed almost 120 million unique TCR beta sequences derived from roughly 190 million T cells.

Researchers ran the PCR with 60 Vbeta and 13 Jbeta primers. Here immunoSEQ multiplex PCR was the method, and the copy in TCRdb shows in-frame clones only, minus some. The repertoire consists of 120,000 or so clones, with over 70% occurring once and the leading ten covering approximately 4%. Germline CDR1 is SGHTA and CDR2 is FQGNSA. Trimming cost V 5 bases and J 10 bases, with 12 bases left between them. The CDR3 is made up of 12 amino acids. The chain carries TRBV7-2 and TRBJ2-1; weak D call: TRBD2 (5 bases). Sample: PBMCs. The clonotype comes from a man aged 18 to 29 in good health and CMV-seropositive. The chain's CDR3 is CASSDPRREQFF. The CDR3 DNA follows: TGTGCCAGCAGCGACCCGAGGAGGGAGCAGTTCTTC.